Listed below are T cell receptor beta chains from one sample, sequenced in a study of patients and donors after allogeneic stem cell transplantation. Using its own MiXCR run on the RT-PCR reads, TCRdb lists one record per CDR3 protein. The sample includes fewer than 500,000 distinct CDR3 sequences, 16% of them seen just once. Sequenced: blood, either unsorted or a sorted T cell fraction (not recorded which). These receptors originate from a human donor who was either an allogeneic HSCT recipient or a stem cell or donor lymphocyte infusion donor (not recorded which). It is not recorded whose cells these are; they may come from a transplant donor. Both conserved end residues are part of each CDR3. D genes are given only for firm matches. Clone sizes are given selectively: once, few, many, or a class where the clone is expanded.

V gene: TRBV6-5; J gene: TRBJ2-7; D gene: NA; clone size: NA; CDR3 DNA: TGTGCCAGCCAGGACAGAGCCTACGAGCAGTACTTC; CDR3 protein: CASQDRAYEQYF
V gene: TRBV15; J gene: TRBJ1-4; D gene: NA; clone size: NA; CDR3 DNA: TGTGCCACCAGCAGAGATCCTGGGGCTCTTTATGAAAAACTGTTTTTT; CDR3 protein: CATSRDPGALYEKLFF
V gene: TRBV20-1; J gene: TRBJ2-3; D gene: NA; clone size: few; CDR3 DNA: TGCAGTGCTAGAATCAGCCTGGCCAATCCTAGCACAGATACGCAGTATTTT; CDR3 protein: CSARISLANPSTDTQYF
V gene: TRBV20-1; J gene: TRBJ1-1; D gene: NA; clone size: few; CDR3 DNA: TGCAGTGCTAGCCCGCGGGTTAGCACTGAAGCTTTCTTT; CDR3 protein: CSASPRVSTEAFF
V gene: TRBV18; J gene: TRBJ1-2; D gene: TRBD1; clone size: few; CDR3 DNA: TGTGCCAGCTCACCCGGGACAGGGGGACATGGCTACACCTTC; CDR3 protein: CASSPGTGGHGYTF
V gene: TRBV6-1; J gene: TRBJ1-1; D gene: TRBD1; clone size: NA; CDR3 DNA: TGTGCCAGCAGTACTCAGGACAGGGGGACCACTGAAGCTTTCTTT; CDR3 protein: CASSTQDRGTTEAFF
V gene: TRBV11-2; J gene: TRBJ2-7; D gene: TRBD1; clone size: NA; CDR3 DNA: TGTGCCAGCAGCCCACTGACAGGGAGCTCCTACGAGCAGTACTTC; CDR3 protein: CASSPLTGSSYEQYF
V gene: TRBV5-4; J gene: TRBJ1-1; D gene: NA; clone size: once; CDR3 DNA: TGTGCCAGCAGCTTGTATACGGGATCGGTCACTGAAGCTTTCTTT; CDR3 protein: CASSLYTGSVTEAFF
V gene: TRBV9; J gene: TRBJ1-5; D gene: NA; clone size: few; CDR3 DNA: TGTGCCAGCAGCGGAAACCAAAATCAGCCCCAGCATTTT; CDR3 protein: CASSGNQNQPQHF
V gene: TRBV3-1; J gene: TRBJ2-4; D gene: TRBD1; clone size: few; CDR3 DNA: TGTGCCAGCAGCCTGGAACGAGGGACAGAGAGGACCATTCAGTACTTC; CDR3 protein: CASSLERGTERTIQYF
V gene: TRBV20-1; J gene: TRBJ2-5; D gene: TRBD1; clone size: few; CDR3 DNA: TGCAGTGCTAGAGTTGTAGAGGGGGCGCAGACCCAGTACTTC; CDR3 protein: CSARVVEGAQTQYF
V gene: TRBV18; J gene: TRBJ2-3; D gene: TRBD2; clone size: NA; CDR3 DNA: TGTGCCAGCTCACCACCGGGACTAGCGGGAGATACGCAGTATTTT; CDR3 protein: CASSPPGLAGDTQYF
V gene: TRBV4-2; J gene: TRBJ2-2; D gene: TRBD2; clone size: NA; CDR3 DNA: TGTGCCAGCAGCCCCCGGACTAGCGGGGCCGGGGAGCTGTTTTTT; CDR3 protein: CASSPRTSGAGELFF
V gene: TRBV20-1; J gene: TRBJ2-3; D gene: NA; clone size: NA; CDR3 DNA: TGCAGTGCTAGAGATCGGGGGTTGCAGTATTTT; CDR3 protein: CSARDRGLQYF
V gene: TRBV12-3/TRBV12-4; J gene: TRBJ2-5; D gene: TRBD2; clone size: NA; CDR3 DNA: TGTGCCAGCAGACGTAGCGGGGGGGAGACCCAGTACTTC; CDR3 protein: CASRRSGGETQYF
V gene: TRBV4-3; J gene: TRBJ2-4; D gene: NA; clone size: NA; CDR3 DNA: TGCGCCAGCAGCCAAGTCGGGGGATTGATAGCCAAAAACATTCAGTACTTC; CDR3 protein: CASSQVGGLIAKNIQYF
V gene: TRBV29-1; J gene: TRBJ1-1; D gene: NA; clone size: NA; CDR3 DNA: TGCAGCGTCTACAGGGATAATGAAGCTTTCTTT; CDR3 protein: CSVYRDNEAFF
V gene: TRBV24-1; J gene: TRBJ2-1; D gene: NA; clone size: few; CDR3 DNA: TGTGCCACCAGTGATGTAGAGGACGCCTACAATGAGCAGTTCTTC; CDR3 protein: CATSDVEDAYNEQFF
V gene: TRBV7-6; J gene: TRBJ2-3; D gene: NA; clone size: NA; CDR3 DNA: TGTGCCAGCAGCTTGTGGCAGGGGGGAGATACGCAGTATTTT; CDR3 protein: CASSLWQGGDTQYF
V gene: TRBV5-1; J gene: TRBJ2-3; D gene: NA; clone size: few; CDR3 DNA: TGCGCCAGCAGCTTGGCCAGTGGGGATACGCAGTATTTT; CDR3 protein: CASSLASGDTQYF
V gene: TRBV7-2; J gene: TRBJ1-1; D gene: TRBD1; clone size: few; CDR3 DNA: TGTGCCAGCAGCTATGCTCAGGGGGGGACTGAAGCTTTCTTT; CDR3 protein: CASSYAQGGTEAFF
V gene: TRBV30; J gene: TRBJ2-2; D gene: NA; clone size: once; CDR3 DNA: TGTGCCTGGAGCCGCGGGGCAGGGAACACCGGGGAGCTGTTTTTT; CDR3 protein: CAWSRGAGNTGELFF
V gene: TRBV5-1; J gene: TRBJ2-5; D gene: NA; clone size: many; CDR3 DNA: TGCGCCAGCAGCTTGGGGGACGGGGTGCAGACCCAGTACTTC; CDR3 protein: CASSLGDGVQTQYF
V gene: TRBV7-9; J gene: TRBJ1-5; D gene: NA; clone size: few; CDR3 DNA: TGTGCCAGCACCTACGCTGCGGGGGCGCCCCAGCATTTT; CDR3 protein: CASTYAAGAPQHF
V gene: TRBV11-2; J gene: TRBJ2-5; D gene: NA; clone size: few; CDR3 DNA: TGTGCCAGCAGCTTAGATCACGGCGGCGGGGAGACCCAGTACTTC; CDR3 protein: CASSLDHGGGETQYF
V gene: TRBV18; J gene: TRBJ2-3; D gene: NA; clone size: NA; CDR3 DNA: TGTGCCAGCTCACCCCATTGGGTCACAGATACGCAGTATTTT; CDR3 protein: CASSPHWVTDTQYF
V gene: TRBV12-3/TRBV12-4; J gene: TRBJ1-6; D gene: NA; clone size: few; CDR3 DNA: TGTGCCAGCAGTTTTTTATTGATAGGGGGTAATTCACCCCTCCACTTT; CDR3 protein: CASSFLLIGGNSPLHF
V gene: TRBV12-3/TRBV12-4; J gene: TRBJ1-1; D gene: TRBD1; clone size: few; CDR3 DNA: TGTGCCAGCAATATTCCACAGGGGGGGACTGAAGCTTTCTTT; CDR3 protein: CASNIPQGGTEAFF
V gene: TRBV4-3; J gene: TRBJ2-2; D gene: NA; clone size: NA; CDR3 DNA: TGCGCCAGCAGCCATCGACCGGGACTGCCGAACACCGGGGAGCTGTTTTTT; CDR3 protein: CASSHRPGLPNTGELFF
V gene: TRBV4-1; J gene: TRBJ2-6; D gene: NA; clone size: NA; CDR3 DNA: TGCGCCAGCAGCCCCCTAATGAGCTCTGGGGCCAACGTCCTGACTTTC; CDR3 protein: CASSPLMSSGANVLTF
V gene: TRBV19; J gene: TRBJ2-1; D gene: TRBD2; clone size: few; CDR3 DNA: TGTGCCAGTAGTCCGCTTCCGGCTAGCGGGGGTCCCAATGAGCAGTTCTTC; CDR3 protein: CASSPLPASGGPNEQFF
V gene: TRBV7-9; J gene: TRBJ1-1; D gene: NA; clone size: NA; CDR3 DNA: TGTGCCAGCAGCCGCGGGACACTGAACACTGAAGCTTTCTTT; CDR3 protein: CASSRGTLNTEAFF
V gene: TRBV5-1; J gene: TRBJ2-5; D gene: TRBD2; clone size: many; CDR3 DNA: TGCGCCAGCAGCTTCCTAGCGGGATCGCCAGAGACCCAGTACTTC; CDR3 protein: CASSFLAGSPETQYF
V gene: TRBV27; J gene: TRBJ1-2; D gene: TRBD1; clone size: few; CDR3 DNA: TGTGCCAGCAGTCTTCGGACAGGGGGGAATGGCTACACCTTC; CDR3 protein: CASSLRTGGNGYTF
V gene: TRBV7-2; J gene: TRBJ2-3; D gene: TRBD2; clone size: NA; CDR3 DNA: TGTGCCAGCAGCTTTTCGAGCGGGAGCTATGAAGATACGCAGTATTTT; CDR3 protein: CASSFSSGSYEDTQYF
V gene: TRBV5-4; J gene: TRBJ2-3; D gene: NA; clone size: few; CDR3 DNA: TGTGCCAGCAGCCCGTTCGAGCTAAGAGTCACAGATACGCAGTATTTT; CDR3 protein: CASSPFELRVTDTQYF
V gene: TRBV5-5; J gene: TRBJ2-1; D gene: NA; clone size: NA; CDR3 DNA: TGTGCCAGCAGCACCCTGGATCTAGTTATAGGGCAGTTCTTC; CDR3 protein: CASSTLDLVIGQFF
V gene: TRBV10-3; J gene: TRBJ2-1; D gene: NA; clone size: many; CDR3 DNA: TGTGCCATCAGTGAGATAATAACTAGGGGAAACAATGAGCAGTTCTTC; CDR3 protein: CAISEIITRGNNEQFF
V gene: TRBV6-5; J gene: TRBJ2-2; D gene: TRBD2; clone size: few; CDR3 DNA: TGTGCCAGCAGTTACGGGAGGGGTACCGGGGAGCTGTTTTTT; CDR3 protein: CASSYGRGTGELFF
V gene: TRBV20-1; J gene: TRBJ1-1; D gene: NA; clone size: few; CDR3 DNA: TGCAGTGCTAGAGATGGGCAGGGTACTGAAGCTTTCTTT; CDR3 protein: CSARDGQGTEAFF